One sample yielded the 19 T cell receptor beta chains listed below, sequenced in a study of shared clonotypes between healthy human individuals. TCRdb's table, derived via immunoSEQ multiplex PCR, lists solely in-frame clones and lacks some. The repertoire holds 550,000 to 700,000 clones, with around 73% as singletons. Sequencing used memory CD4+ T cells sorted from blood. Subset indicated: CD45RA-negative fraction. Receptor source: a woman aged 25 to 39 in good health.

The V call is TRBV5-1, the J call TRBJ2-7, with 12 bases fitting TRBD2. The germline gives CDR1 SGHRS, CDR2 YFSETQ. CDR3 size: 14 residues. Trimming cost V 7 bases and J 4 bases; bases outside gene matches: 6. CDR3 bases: TGCGCCAGCGCAGACCTAGCGGGAGGGTACGAGCAGTACTTC. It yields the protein CASADLAGGYEQYF.

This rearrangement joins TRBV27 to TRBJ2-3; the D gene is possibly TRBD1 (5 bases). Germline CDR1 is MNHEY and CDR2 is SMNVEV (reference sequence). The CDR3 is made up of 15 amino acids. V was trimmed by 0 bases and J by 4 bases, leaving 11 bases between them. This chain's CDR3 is CASSLSPQGADTQYF. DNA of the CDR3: TGTGCCAGCAGTTTATCCCCCCAGGGCGCAGATACGCAGTATTTT.

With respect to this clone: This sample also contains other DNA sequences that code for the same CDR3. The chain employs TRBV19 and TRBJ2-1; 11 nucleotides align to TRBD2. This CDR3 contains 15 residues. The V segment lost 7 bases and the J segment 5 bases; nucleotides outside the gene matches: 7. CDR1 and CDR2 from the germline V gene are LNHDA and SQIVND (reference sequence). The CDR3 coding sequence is TGTGCCAGTACTACCGGGACTAGCGGAAACAATGAGCAGTTCTTC. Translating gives CASTTGTSGNNEQFF.

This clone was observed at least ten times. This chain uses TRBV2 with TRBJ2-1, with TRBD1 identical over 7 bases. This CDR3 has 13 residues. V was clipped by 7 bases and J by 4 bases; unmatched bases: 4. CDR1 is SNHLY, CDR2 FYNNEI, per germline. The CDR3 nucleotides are TGTGCCAGCAATCCGGGACAGTACAATGAGCAGTTCTTC. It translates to CASNPGQYNEQFF.

Here the CDR3 reads CASSGPSNEQFF. In nucleotides, the CDR3 is TGCGCCAGCAGTGGGCCTAGCAATGAGCAGTTCTTC. The chain links TRBV10-1 to TRBJ2-1; D gene uncertain. Trimming took 4 bases from V and 6 from J, leaving 7 bases between them. This CDR3 spans 12 amino acids. Germline CDR1 is WNHNN and CDR2 is SYGVQD (reference sequence).

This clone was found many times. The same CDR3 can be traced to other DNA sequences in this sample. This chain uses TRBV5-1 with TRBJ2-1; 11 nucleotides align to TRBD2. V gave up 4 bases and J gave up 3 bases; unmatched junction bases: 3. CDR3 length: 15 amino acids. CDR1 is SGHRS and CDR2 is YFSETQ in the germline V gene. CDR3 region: CASSLGTSGYNEQFF. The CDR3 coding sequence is TGCGCCAGCAGCCTAGGGACTAGCGGCTACAATGAGCAGTTCTTC.

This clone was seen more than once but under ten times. CDR3 sequence reads: CASSYNGNQPQHF. CDR3 in DNA: TGTGCCAGCAGTTACAACGGGAATCAGCCCCAGCATTTT. The rearrangement uses TRBV6-5 and TRBJ1-5; D is undetermined. This CDR3 is built from 13 residues. The ends were cut back, 2 bases at V and 4 bases at J, with 6 bases in the middle. CDR1 is MNHEY and CDR2 is SVGAGI in the germline V gene.

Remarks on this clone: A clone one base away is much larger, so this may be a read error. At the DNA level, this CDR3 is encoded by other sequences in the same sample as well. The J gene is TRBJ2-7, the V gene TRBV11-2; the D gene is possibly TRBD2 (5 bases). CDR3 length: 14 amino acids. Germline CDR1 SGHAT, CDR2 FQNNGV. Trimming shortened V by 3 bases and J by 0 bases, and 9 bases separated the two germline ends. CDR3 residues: CASSLQRDSYEQYF. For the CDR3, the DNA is TGTGCCAGCAGCTTGCAACGGGACTCCTACGAGCAGTACTTC.

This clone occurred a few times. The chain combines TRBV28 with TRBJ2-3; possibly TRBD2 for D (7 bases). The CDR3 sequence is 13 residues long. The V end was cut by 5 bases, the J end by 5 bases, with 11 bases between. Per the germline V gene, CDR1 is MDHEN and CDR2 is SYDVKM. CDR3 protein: CASSPGGQDTQYF. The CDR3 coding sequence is TGTGCCAGCAGTCCCGGGGGGCAAGATACGCAGTATTTT.

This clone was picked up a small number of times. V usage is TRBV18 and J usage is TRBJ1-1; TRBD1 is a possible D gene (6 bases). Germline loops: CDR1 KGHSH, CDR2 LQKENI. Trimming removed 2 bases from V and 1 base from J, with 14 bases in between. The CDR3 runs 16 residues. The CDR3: CASSPIQGLQNTEAFF. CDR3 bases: TGTGCCAGCTCACCAATACAGGGCCTTCAGAACACTGAAGCTTTCTTT.

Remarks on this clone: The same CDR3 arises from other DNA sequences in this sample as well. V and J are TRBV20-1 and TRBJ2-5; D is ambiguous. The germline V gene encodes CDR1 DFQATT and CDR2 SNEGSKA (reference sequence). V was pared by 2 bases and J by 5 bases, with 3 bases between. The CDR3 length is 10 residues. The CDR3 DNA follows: TGCAGTGCTAGAAGGGAGACCCAGTACTTC. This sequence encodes CSARRETQYF.

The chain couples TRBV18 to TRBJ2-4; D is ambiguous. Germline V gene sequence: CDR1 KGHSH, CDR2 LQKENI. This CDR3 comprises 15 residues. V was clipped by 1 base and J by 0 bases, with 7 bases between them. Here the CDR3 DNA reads TGTGCCAGCTCACCACGGTCGGTAGCCAAAAACATTCAGTACTTC. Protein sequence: CASSPRSVAKNIQYF.

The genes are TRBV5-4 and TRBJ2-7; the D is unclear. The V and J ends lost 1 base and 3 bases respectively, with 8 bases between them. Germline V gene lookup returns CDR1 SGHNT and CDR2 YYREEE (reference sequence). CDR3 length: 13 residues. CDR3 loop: CASSLKGSYEQYF. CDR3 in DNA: TGTGCCAGCAGCTTGAAGGGTAGCTACGAGCAGTACTTC.

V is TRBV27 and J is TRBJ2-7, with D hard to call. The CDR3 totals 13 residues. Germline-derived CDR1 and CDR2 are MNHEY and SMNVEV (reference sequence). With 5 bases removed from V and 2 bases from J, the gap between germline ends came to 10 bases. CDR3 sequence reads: CASSLRRAYEQYF. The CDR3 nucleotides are TGTGCCAGCAGTCTACGACGAGCCTACGAGCAGTACTTC.

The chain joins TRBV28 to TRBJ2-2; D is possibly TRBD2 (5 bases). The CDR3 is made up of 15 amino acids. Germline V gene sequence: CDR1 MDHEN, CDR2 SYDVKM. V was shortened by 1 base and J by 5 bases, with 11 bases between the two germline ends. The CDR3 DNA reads TGTGCCAGCAGTTTATTTGGGGAGCGGACCGGGGAGCTGTTTTTT. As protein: CASSLFGERTGELFF.

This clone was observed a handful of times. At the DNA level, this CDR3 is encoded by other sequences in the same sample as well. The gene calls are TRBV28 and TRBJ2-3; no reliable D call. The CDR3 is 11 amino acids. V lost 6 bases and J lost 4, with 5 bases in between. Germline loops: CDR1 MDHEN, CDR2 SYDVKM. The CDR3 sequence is CASSLPDTQYF. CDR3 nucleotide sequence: TGTGCCAGCAGCCTGCCAGATACGCAGTATTTT.

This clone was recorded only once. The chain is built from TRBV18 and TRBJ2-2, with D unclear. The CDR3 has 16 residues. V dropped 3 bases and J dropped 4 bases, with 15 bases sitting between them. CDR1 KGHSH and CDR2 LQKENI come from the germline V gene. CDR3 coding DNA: TGTGCCAGCTCACCGGGTCATTCTAGTCTCACCGGGGAGCTGTTTTTT. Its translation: CASSPGHSSLTGELFF.

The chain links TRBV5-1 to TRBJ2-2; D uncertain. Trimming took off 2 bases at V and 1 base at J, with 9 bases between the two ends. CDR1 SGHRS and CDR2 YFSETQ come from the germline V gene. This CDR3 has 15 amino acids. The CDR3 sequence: CASSFLPKNTGELFF. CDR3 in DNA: TGCGCCAGCAGCTTTCTTCCTAAGAACACCGGGGAGCTGTTTTTT.

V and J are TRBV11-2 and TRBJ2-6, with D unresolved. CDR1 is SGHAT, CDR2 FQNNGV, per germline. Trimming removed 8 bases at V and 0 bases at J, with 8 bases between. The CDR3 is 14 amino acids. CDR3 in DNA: TGTGCCAGCGGTGCCCTCTCTGGGGCCAACGTCCTGACTTTC. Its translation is CASGALSGANVLTF.